The 3 T cell receptor beta chains below come from one sample, sequenced in a study of blood T cell repertoires in COVID-19. Some clones are missing from TCRdb's copy, which holds only in-frame ones; the method was immunoSEQ multiplex PCR. The sample has 200,000 to 250,000 clones, approximately 86% seen once. Source material: PBMCs or T cells enriched from blood (not recorded which). The source is a middle-aged woman with acute COVID-19.

The chain has TRBV11-2 and TRBJ1-1, with unresolved D. This CDR3 has 14 residues. Germline V gene data show CDR1 as SGHAT and CDR2 as FQNNGV. With 7 bases removed from V and 2 bases from J, the gap between germline ends came to 14 bases. The CDR3 DNA reads as TGTGCCAGCAAGTTTGGACGGGGTAACACTGAAGCTTTCTTT. Protein product: CASKFGRGNTEAFF.

V and J are TRBV2 and TRBJ1-3, with unresolved D. V was pared by 1 base and J by 7 bases, with 14 bases between. There are 15 residues in the CDR3. CDR1 is SNHLY, CDR2 FYNNEI, per germline. CDR3 nucleotides: TGTGCCAGCAGTGAAGGACTGCGACTAGGGAACACCATATATTTT. As protein: CASSEGLRLGNTIYF.

This chain joins TRBV18 and TRBJ2-5, with D maybe TRBD2 (6 bases). Germline lookup yields CDR1 KGHSH and CDR2 LQKENI. The CDR3 is made up of 16 amino acids. V was pared by 2 bases and J by 4 bases, with 17 bases between. The CDR3 bases are TGTGCCAGCTCACCAAGTGGGCACAGGAGGGGAGAGACCCAGTACTTC. Translating gives CASSPSGHRRGETQYF.